Below are 25 T cell receptor beta chains sequenced from a single sample in a study of Ad26.COV2.S vaccination and SARS-CoV-2 variants. The sample's treatment: around 19 received Ad26.COV2.S at low or high dose, single or two shots; about five received placebo; per-sample allocation not given. Sampling happened 63 days after the first vaccine or placebo injection. Sequencing used immunoSEQ multiplex PCR; TCRdb keeps in-frame clones, though not all of them. The sample records 350,000 to 400,000 clones, 70% to 90% being singletons. The sequenced sample was peripheral blood, obtained in a trial of Ad26.COV2.S vaccine versus placebo. Every receptor here comes from a person between 18 and 60 years old who received the Ad26.COV2.S COVID-19 vaccine or a placebo.

The chain combines TRBV19 with TRBJ1-1, with a tentative D call TRBD1 (6 bases). CDR3 size: 13 residues. The germline V and J ends were trimmed by 5 bases and 3 bases, with 10 bases remaining between them. Germline CDR1 and CDR2: LNHDA and SQIVND (reference sequence). CDR3 sequence reads: CASSAHRDTEAFF. The CDR3 DNA reads TGTGCCAGTAGTGCGCACAGGGACACTGAAGCTTTCTTT.

This clone was recorded only once. This chain connects TRBV7-6 to TRBJ2-2; 8 bases fit TRBD2. The CDR3 covers 15 residues. CDR1 is SGHVS and CDR2 is FNYEAQ in the germline V gene. Unmatched junction bases numbered 5, after V lost 6 bases and J lost 2 bases. The CDR3, as DNA: TGTGCCAGCAGATTACTAGCGGCTAACACCGGGGAGCTGTTTTTT. Amino acid sequence: CASRLLAANTGELFF.

This clone has just one count. The chain links TRBV27 to TRBJ2-7; 11 nucleotides line up with TRBD1. The J segment lost 4 bases and the V segment lost 3 bases, leaving 5 bases of the junction unmatched. The CDR3 runs to 15 residues. From germline, CDR1 is MNHEY and CDR2 SMNVEV (reference sequence). The CDR3 loop reads CASSFSGTGGYEQYF. DNA of the CDR3: TGTGCCAGCAGTTTTAGTGGGACAGGGGGATACGAGCAGTACTTC.

The CDR3 protein is CASSPLDRQETQYF. The CDR3 DNA follows: TGCGCCAGCAGCCCCTTGGACAGGCAAGAGACCCAGTACTTC. V and J are TRBV5-1 and TRBJ2-5; 7 bases match TRBD1. The germline CDR1 and CDR2 sequences are SGHRS and YFSETQ. The CDR3 is made up of 14 amino acids. The V and J ends lost 4 bases and 2 bases, in that order; junction bases with no gene match: 5.

The genes are TRBV5-1 and TRBJ2-5, with D possibly being TRBD2 (5 bases). Trimming removed 0 bases from V and 4 bases from J, with 10 bases in between. The CDR3 totals 14 residues. CDR1 is SGHRS and CDR2 is YFSETQ in the germline V gene. The CDR3 region has the DNA TGCGCCAGCAGCTTGGAGACTACGCTAGAGACCCAGTACTTC. This sequence encodes CASSLETTLETQYF.

V and J are TRBV7-8 and TRBJ1-5; D gene uncertain. The CDR3 totals 16 residues. Germline V gene data show CDR1 as SGHVS and CDR2 as FQNEAQ. V was pared by 0 bases and J by 3 bases, with 12 bases between. CDR3 region: CASSLAVLAFNQPQHF. CDR3 nucleotide sequence: TGTGCCAGCAGCTTAGCCGTTCTGGCCTTCAATCAGCCCCAGCATTTT. Full variable domain (missing parts from reference TRBV7-8 and TRBJ1-5): GAGVSQSPRYKVAKRGQDVALRCDPISGHVSLFWYQQALGQGPEFLTYFQNEAQLDKSGLPSDRFFAERPEGSVSTLKIQRTQQEDSAVYLCASSLAVLAFNQPQHFGDGTRLSIL.

V usage is TRBV10-3 and J usage is TRBJ2-1; no definite D call. Germline loops: CDR1 ENHRY, CDR2 SYGVKD. V dropped 5 bases and J dropped 5 bases, with 13 bases sitting between them. CDR3 length: 14 amino acids. CDR3 region: CAISYHLLNNEQFF. The CDR3 DNA reads as TGTGCCATCAGTTACCACCTACTGAACAATGAGCAGTTCTTC.

The genes are TRBV7-9 and TRBJ2-1, with a weak D call TRBD2 (5 bases). The germline V gene has CDR1 SEHNR and CDR2 FQNEAQ (reference sequence). This CDR3 has 15 residues. Trimming removed 5 bases from V and 0 bases from J, with 11 bases in between. For the CDR3, the DNA is TGTGCCAGCAGCCCGGACTTGAGCTCCTACAATGAGCAGTTCTTC. Its protein is CASSPDLSSYNEQFF.

The chain is built from TRBV11-3 and TRBJ1-1; the D is unclear. Trimming took off 0 bases at V and 4 bases at J, with 6 bases between the two ends. This CDR3 region has 13 residues. Germline V gives CDR1 SGHNT, CDR2 YENEEA. The chain's CDR3 is CASSLEGSTEAFF. The CDR3 nucleotides are TGTGCCAGCAGCTTAGAAGGGAGCACTGAAGCTTTCTTT. The full variable domain, with the rest looked up from reference TRBV11-3 and TRBJ1-1, is EAGVVQSPRYKIIEKKQPVAFWCNPISGHNTLYWYLQNLGQGPELLIRYENEEAVDDSQLPKDRFSAERLKGVDSTLKIQPAELGDSAVYLCASSLEGSTEAFFGQGTRLTVV.

This clone was seen only once. The J gene is TRBJ2-2, the V gene TRBV5-1; 7 bases are shared with TRBD2. The CDR3 is 16 amino acids. V shed 5 bases and J 1 base; nucleotides not matched to a gene: 8. Germline V gene sequence: CDR1 SGHRS, CDR2 YFSETQ. The CDR3 here is CASRARVAGNTGELFF. Here the CDR3 DNA reads TGCGCCAGCAGAGCTCGGGTAGCGGGGAACACCGGGGAGCTGTTTTTT.

This clone was recorded a few times. The gene calls are TRBV19 and TRBJ1-1, with D unresolved. The V and J ends lost 4 bases and 3 bases respectively, with 15 bases between them. This CDR3 contains 15 residues. Germline V gene lookup returns CDR1 LNHDA and CDR2 SQIVND (reference sequence). The CDR3 DNA reads TGTGCCAGTAGTACCAGTCGCAGCGCTTACACTGAAGCTTTCTTT. Translating gives CASSTSRSAYTEAFF.

V gene TRBV6-5 combines with J gene TRBJ2-1; 7 nucleotides match TRBD2. This CDR3 comprises 15 residues. Trimming cost V 2 bases and J 5 bases; bases outside gene matches: 6. CDR1 is MNHEY and CDR2 is SVGAGI in the germline V gene. The CDR3 sequence is CASSYPRGSNNEQFF. The CDR3 nucleotides are TGTGCCAGCAGTTACCCGCGGGGGTCCAACAATGAGCAGTTCTTC.

The rearrangement joins TRBV3-1 (or the pseudogene TRBV3-2) to TRBJ2-7, with TRBD2 as a possible D gene (5 bases). The V gene's germline CDR1 is LGHDT and CDR2 YNNKEL (reference sequence). With 1 base removed from V and 2 bases from J, the gap between germline ends came to 12 bases. The CDR3 sequence is 15 residues long. The CDR3 protein is CASSQVWTGTYEQYF. CDR3 coding DNA: TGTGCCAGCAGCCAAGTCTGGACGGGAACCTACGAGCAGTACTTC.

The chain couples TRBV6-6 to TRBJ1-1; 7 bases fit TRBD1. The CDR3 has 11 residues. CDR1 is MNHNY, CDR2 SVGAGI, per germline (reference sequence). The V and J ends lost 6 bases and 5 bases, in that order; junction bases with no gene match: 0. The CDR3 here is CASRQGTEAFF. The CDR3 DNA sequence: TGTGCCAGCAGACAGGGGACTGAAGCTTTCTTT.

This chain links TRBV14 with TRBJ1-2, with 7 bases fitting TRBD1. The V gene end was trimmed by 4 bases and the J gene end by 4 bases; junction bases not matched to a gene: 9. This CDR3 comprises 15 residues. CDR1 is SGHDN, CDR2 FVKESK, per germline. CDR3 sequence reads: CASSPEDRPVYGYTF. In nucleotides, the CDR3 is TGTGCCAGCAGCCCCGAGGACAGGCCCGTCTATGGCTACACCTTC.

The J gene is TRBJ2-7, the V gene TRBV5-5; TRBD1 aligns across 8 bases. CDR1 and CDR2 from the germline V gene are SGHKS and YYEKEE (reference sequence). V shed 4 bases, J shed 0 bases, and the junction held 6 bases outside the gene matches. The CDR3 contains 15 residues. The CDR3 sequence is CASSQTGGSSYEQYF. CDR3 DNA: TGTGCCAGCAGCCAAACAGGGGGAAGCTCCTACGAGCAGTACTTC.

This clone was recorded only once. The chain combines TRBV2 with TRBJ1-4; 10 positions match TRBD1. Germline CDR1 is SNHLY and CDR2 is FYNNEI. The CDR3 spans 14 residues. V trimming: 5 bases; J trimming: 7 bases; junction bases outside the gene matches: 4. The CDR3 is CASSHRDRGEKLFF. For the CDR3, the DNA is TGTGCCAGCAGTCACCGGGACAGGGGTGAAAAACTGTTTTTT.

The chain is built from TRBV7-2 and TRBJ1-1, with TRBD1 as a possible D gene (5 bases). Trimming took off 3 bases at V and 1 base at J, with 12 bases between the two ends. From germline, CDR1 is SGHTA and CDR2 FQGNSA. The CDR3 extends over 15 amino acids. The DNA for the CDR3 is TGTGCCAGCAGCTTTTCCGGGGCCAAGAACACTGAAGCTTTCTTT. It translates to CASSFSGAKNTEAFF.

The chain couples TRBV10-3 to TRBJ2-2; D may be TRBD1 (5 bases). The length of the CDR3 is 17 residues. V was clipped by 0 bases and J by 0 bases, with 11 bases between them. Germline V CDR1 and CDR2: ENHRY, SYGVKD. CDR3 coding DNA: TGTGCCATCAGTGAGTCGCGTGGGGCCCCGAACACCGGGGAGCTGTTTTTT. Amino acid sequence: CAISESRGAPNTGELFF.

V usage is TRBV10-2 and J usage is TRBJ1-2; D uncertain. Germline V gene data show CDR1 as WSHSY and CDR2 as SAAADI. V shed 0 bases and J shed 4 bases, with 9 bases lying between them. The CDR3 is made up of 14 amino acids. CDR3 protein: CASSESGAIYGYTF. The DNA for the CDR3 is TGCGCCAGCAGTGAGTCGGGCGCGATCTATGGCTACACCTTC.

The chain couples TRBV9 to TRBJ1-2, with D possibly TRBD1 on 5 matching bases. Germline CDR1 and CDR2: SGDLS and YYNGEE. The CDR3 is 15 residues long. Trimming removed 1 base at V and 8 bases at J, with 18 bases between. The CDR3 region has the DNA TGTGCCAGCAGCGTACTCTCGGAGGGAGGGGCCGGCTACACCTTC. As protein: CASSVLSEGGAGYTF.

The chain is built from TRBV10-3 and TRBJ1-2, with a weak D call TRBD1 (5 bases). Per the germline V gene, CDR1 is ENHRY and CDR2 is SYGVKD. This CDR3 comprises 13 residues. V dropped 6 bases and J dropped 2 bases, with 10 bases sitting between them. CDR3 amino acids: CAIRETDNYGYTF. CDR3 sequence (DNA): TGTGCCATCAGGGAGACAGACAACTATGGCTACACCTTC.

This chain uses TRBV5-1 with TRBJ2-1, with 8 nucleotides matching TRBD2. The CDR3 consists of 15 residues. Trimming at V came to 3 bases and at J to 3 bases, leaving 5 bases not matched to a gene. Germline loops: CDR1 SGHRS, CDR2 YFSETQ. CDR3 loop: CASSSRGALYNEQFF. The CDR3 DNA reads as TGCGCCAGCAGCTCGCGGGGGGCCCTCTACAATGAGCAGTTCTTC.

Only a few counts were recorded for this clone. The rearrangement joins TRBV7-2 to TRBJ1-6, with unresolved D. From germline, CDR1 is SGHTA and CDR2 FQGNSA. CDR3 length equals 14 residues. V was clipped by 1 base and J by 10 bases, with 11 bases between them. CDR3 nucleotide sequence: TGTGCCAGCAGCTTAGAGTTCACCTTCTCACCCCTCCACTTT. This translates into CASSLEFTFSPLHF.

In DNA, the CDR3 is TGTGCCAGCAGCTTACAGGATCAGCCCCAGCATTTT. Residues: CASSLQDQPQHF. V usage is TRBV5-6 and J usage is TRBJ1-5; D possibly corresponds to TRBD1 (5 bases). This CDR3 is 12 amino acids long. CDR1 and CDR2 from the germline V gene are SGHDT and YYEEEE. V lost 2 bases and J 5 bases, leaving 5 bases between the germline ends.